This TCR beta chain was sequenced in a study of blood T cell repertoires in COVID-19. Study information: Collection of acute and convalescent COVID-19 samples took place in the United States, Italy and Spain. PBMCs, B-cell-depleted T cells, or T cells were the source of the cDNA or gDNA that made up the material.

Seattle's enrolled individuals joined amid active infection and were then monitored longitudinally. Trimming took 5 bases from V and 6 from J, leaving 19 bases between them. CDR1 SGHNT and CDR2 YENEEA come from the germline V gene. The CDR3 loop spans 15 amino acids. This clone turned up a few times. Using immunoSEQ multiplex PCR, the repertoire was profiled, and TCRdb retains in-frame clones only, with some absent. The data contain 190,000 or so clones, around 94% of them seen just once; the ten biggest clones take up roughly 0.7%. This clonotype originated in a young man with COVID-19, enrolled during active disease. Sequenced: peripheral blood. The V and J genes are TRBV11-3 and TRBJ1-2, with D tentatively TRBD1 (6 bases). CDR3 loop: CASSLPGQEDHGYTF. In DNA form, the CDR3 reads TGTGCCAGCAGCCTACCGGGACAAGAGGATCATGGCTACACCTTC.